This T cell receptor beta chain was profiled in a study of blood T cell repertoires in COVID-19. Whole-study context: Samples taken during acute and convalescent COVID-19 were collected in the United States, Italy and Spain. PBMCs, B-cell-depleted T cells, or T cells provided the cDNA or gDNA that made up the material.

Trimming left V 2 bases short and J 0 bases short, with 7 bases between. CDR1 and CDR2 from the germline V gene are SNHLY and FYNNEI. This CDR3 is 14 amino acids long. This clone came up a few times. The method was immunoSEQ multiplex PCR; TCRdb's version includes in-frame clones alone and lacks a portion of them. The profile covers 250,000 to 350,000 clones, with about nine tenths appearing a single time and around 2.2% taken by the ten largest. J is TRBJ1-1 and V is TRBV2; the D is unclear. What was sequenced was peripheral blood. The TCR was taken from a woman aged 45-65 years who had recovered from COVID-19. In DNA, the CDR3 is TGTGCCAGCAGTGAACGGGTGATGAACACTGAAGCTTTCTTT. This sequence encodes CASSERVMNTEAFF.